This is a list of T cell receptor beta chains from one sample in a study of T cells in Graves' hyperthyroidism and ophthalmopathy. TCRdb ran MiXCR on the multiplex PCR reads and lists one entry per CDR3 protein. The sample lists 730,000 or so distinct CDR3 sequences, about 19% occurring once. The sequenced sample was blood. Every receptor here comes from a woman aged 45-59 years with Graves' hyperthyroidism that later progressed to Graves' ophthalmopathy. Both conserved end residues are part of each CDR3. The D gene is left open where the match is weak. The listing skips clone size in some rows; elsewhere it reads once, few, many or a size class.

TRBD2	TRBJ2-1	TRBV7-6	-	TGTGCCAGCAGCTTTTCTAGCGGGGGTAACAATGAGCAGTTCTTC	CASSFSSGGNNEQFF
-	TRBJ1-1	TRBV30	few	TGTGCCTGGACCCCTCTACTGAACACTGAAGCTTTCTTT	CAWTPLLNTEAFF
-	TRBJ1-4	TRBV5-1	-	TGCGCCAGCAGCTTGAAAGGGGTAACTAATGAAAAACTGTTTTTT	CASSLKGVTNEKLFF
TRBD2	TRBJ2-1	TRBV12-3/TRBV12-4	many	TGTGCCAGCAGCGAAACTAGCGGGGGGGAGCGGAATGAGCAGTTCTTC	CASSETSGGERNEQFF
TRBD1	TRBJ1-4	TRBV15	-	TGTGCCACCAGCCCGCGGACAGGGACTAATGAAAAACTGTTTTTT	CATSPRTGTNEKLFF
-	TRBJ1-1	TRBV6-1	-	TGTGCCAGCAGTCGCAACGGACACGCCACTGAAGCTTTCTTT	CASSRNGHATEAFF
-	TRBJ1-1	TRBV5-1	many	TGCGCCAGCAGCTTGGCGACCCTGAACACTGAAGCTTTCTTT	CASSLATLNTEAFF
-	TRBJ1-3	TRBV28	few	TGTGCCAGCAGTTCCTATATGGGGGGGGGGAACACCATATATTTT	CASSSYMGGGNTIYF
-	TRBJ1-5	TRBV19	few	TGTGCCACTCGAGGGAGGGTGGAAATTCAGCCCCAGCATTTT	CATRGRVEIQPQHF
-	TRBJ1-5	TRBV3-1	many	TGTGCCAGCAGTCCTAGACAGACCAATCAGCCCCAGCATTTT	CASSPRQTNQPQHF
-	TRBJ2-2	TRBV10-3	many	TGTGCCATCAGTGGGGGGGACCCGAACACCGGGGAGCTGTTTTTT	CAISGGDPNTGELFF
TRBD2	TRBJ2-3	TRBV12-3/TRBV12-4	many	TGTGCCAGCAGTTTTTTGGCTAGCGGGTTTGGCACAGATACGCAGTATTTT	CASSFLASGFGTDTQYF
TRBD2	TRBJ2-2	TRBV25-1	-	TGTGCCAGCAGTGAGGCGGGGGACACCGGGGAGCTGTTTTTT	CASSEAGDTGELFF
TRBD2	TRBJ2-5	TRBV20-1	few	TGCAGTGCTAGAGATTGGGCACTAGCGGGGGGGCCCCAGTACTTC	CSARDWALAGGPQYF
TRBD2	TRBJ2-5	TRBV19	-	TGTGCCAGTAGTAACCCGGGACTAGCGGGGGAAGAGACCCAGTACTTC	CASSNPGLAGEETQYF
TRBD1	TRBJ1-1	TRBV5-1	many	TGCGCCAGCAGCAGAGACTACAGGGGTCGCGGGAGGAACACTGAAGCTTTCTTT	CASSRDYRGRGRNTEAFF
-	TRBJ1-1	TRBV9	-	TGTGCCAGCAGCCCTAGGAGCACCCTGAACACTGAAGCTTTCTTT	CASSPRSTLNTEAFF
-	TRBJ2-7	TRBV11-2	-	TGTGCCAGCAGCTTAGCTCCAGGGAGCGAGCAGTACTTC	CASSLAPGSEQYF